This T cell receptor beta chain was obtained from a study of T-cell memory formation after mild COVID-19. TCRdb itself ran the 5' RACE reads through MiXCR, one entry per CDR3 protein. The sample carries 500,000 to 550,000 distinct CDR3 sequences, roughly 20% recorded once. This clonotype was seen a handful of times. V gave up 3 bases and J gave up 0 bases, with 12 bases separating them. From germline, CDR1 is SGHRS and CDR2 YFSETQ. The CDR3 is 15 residues long. The chain is built from TRBV5-1 and TRBJ1-1, with D perhaps matching TRBD1 (5 bases). The specimen was PBMCs or a T cell subset sorted from them (not recorded which). This receptor was taken from an adult woman who had mild COVID-19 (a few samples of this study predate the infection). Cell type and time point are not known. CDR3: CASSWGQGVNTEAFF. The CDR3, as DNA: TGCGCCAGCAGCTGGGGTCAGGGTGTGAACACTGAAGCTTTCTTT.